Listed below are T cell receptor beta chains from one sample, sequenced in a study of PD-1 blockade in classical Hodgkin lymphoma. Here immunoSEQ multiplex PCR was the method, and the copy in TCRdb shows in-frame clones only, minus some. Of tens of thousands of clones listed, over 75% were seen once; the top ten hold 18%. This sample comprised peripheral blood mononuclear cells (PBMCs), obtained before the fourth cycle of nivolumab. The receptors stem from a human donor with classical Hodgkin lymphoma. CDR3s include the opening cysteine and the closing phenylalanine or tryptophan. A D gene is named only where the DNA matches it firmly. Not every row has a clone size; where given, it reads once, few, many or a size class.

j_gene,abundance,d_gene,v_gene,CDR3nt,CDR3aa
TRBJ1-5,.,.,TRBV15,TGTACCACCAGCAGGGATCCGGGACATCACAATCAGCCCCAGCATTTT,CTTSRDPGHHNQPQHF
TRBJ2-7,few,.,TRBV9,TGTGCCAGCAGCCCCTCGGGCCACCAAGGGGAGCAGTACTTC,CASSPSGHQGEQYF
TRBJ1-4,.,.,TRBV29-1,TGCAGCGTTGGTCAACAGGATATTGAAAAACTGTTTTTT,CSVGQQDIEKLFF
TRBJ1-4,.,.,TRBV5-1,TGCGCCAGCAGCCAAGCTCGCCTTAATGAAAAACTGTTTTTT,CASSQARLNEKLFF
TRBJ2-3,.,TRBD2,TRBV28,TGTGCCAGCAGTTTCCAACTAGCGGGGGGCACAGATACGCAGTATTTT,CASSFQLAGGTDTQYF
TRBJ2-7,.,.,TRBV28,TGTGCCAGCAGTTTCGGGGCAGCCTCCTACGAGCAGTACTTC,CASSFGAASYEQYF
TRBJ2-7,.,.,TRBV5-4,TGTGCCAGCAGCCAAGAAACAGGGTTCTACGAGCAGTACTTC,CASSQETGFYEQYF
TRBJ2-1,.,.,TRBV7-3,TGTGCCAGCAGCTTAGGCGGGGGCCCCGCCGGCTACAATGAGCAGTTCTTC,CASSLGGGPAGYNEQFF
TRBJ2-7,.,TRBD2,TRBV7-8,TGTGCCAGCAGCTTAACTAGCGGGGGCCAGGGCGAGCAGTACTTC,CASSLTSGGQGEQYF
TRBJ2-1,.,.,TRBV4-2,TGTGCCAGCAGCCGAGACTTGGAAAACAATGAGCAGTTCTTC,CASSRDLENNEQFF
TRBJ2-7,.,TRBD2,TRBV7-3,TGTGCCAGCAGCCTAACCGGGGGGGTAGGCGAGCAGTACTTC,CASSLTGGVGEQYF
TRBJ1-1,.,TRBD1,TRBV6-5,TGTGCCAGCAGTTACAGGGGGCTGGGCACTGAAGCTTTCTTT,CASSYRGLGTEAFF
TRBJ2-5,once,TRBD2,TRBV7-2,TGTGCCAGCAGCTGGGGGGGATGGGGAGAGGAGACCCAGTACTTC,CASSWGGWGEETQYF
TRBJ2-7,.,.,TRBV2,TGTGCCAGCTCCTACAGTTCCTACGAGCAGTACTTC,CASSYSSYEQYF
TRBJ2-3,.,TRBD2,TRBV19,TGTGCCAGTAGATACTTAGCGGGGGAGGTCACAGATACGCAGTATTTT,CASRYLAGEVTDTQYF
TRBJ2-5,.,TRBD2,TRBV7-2,TGTGCCAGCCGGACTAGCGGGGGCGCCGGAGAGACCCAGTACTTC,CASRTSGGAGETQYF
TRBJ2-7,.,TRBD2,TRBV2,TGTGCCAGCAGTCGATCCCCGGGACTAGCGGGGGGAAACGAGCAGTACTTC,CASSRSPGLAGGNEQYF
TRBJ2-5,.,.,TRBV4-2,TGTGCCAGCCAGGCGCAGGGGACACAAGAGACCCAGTACTTC,CASQAQGTQETQYF
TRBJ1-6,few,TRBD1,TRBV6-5,TGTGCCAGCAGTCTTCAGGGGGCTGAATCACCCCTCCACTTT,CASSLQGAESPLHF
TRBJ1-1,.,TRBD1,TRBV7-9,TGTGCCAGCAGCTTAGGACAGGGGCCTGAAGCTTTCTTT,CASSLGQGPEAFF
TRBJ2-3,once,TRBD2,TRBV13,TGTGCCAGCAGCTCCGGGACTAGCGGGAACACAGATACGCAGTATTTT,CASSSGTSGNTDTQYF
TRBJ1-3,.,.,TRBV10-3,TGTGCCATCAGTGTTTCGGAAGGATCTGGAAACACCATATATTTT,CAISVSEGSGNTIYF
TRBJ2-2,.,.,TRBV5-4,TGTGCCAGCAGCTTGGAACATAGAGGGGGCGGGGAGCTGTTTTTT,CASSLEHRGGGELFF
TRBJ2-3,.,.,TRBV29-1,TGCAGCGTTGGAAGCGTAGGGTCCACAGATACGCAGTATTTT,CSVGSVGSTDTQYF
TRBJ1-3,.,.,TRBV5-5,TGTGCCAGCAGCTTGGAGGTTGGAAACACCATATATTTT,CASSLEVGNTIYF
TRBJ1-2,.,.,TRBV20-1,TGCAGGTACAGAGTGAGGTGCACCTTC,CRYRVRCTF
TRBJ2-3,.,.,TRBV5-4,TGTGCCAGCAGCTTGGGGTTGGGGCGGGGACCCACAGATACGCAGTATTTT,CASSLGLGRGPTDTQYF
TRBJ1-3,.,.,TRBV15,TGTGCCACCAGCATCCGGGGTGTCGGAAACACCATATATTTT,CATSIRGVGNTIYF
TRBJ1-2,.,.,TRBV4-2,TGTGCCAGCAGCCAAGATTCAGGGGTGGGTGGCTACACCTTC,CASSQDSGVGGYTF
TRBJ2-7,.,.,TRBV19,TGTGCCAGTAGTAATTCCCGGGACAATAATAACCCCTACGAGCAGTACTTC,CASSNSRDNNNPYEQYF
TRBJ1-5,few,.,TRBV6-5,TGTGCCAGCAGTTACTCGATCTGGGAGGCTCAGCCCCAGCATTTT,CASSYSIWEAQPQHF
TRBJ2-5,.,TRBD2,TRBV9,TGTGCCAGCAGCCCGCAGACTAGCGGGGGGGGGACCCAGTACTTC,CASSPQTSGGGTQYF
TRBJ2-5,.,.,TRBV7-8,TGTGCCAGCAGCTTAGTGAGGGTCCTACCAGAGACCCAGTACTTC,CASSLVRVLPETQYF
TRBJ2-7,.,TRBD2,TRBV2,TGTGCCAGCAGGCCTAGCGGTATTTACGAGCAGTACTTC,CASRPSGIYEQYF
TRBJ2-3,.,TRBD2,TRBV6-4,TGTGCCAGCAGTGACTCTAGCGGGGGCACAGATACGCAGTATTTT,CASSDSSGGTDTQYF
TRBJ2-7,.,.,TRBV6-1,TGTGCCAGCAGTGAAGCTTACTACGAGCAGTACTTC,CASSEAYYEQYF
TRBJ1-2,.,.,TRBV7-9,TGTGCCGCAGGCTTACCGGAGGGAATATTCTATGGCTACACCTTC,CAAGLPEGIFYGYTF
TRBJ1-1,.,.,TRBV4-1,TGCGCCAGTTCCTCAGGGGAGGAAATGATTACTGAAGCTTTCTTT,CASSSGEEMITEAFF
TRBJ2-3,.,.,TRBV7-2,TGTGCCAGCAGCCCCCAAGGGCCAGATACGCAGTATTTT,CASSPQGPDTQYF
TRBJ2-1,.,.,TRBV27,TGTGCCAGCAGTTTAATAGGGGGGGCCTACAATGAGCAGTTCTTC,CASSLIGGAYNEQFF
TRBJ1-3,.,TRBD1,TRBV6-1,TGTGCCAGCAGAGGAGGGGGACAGGCAAACACCATATATTTT,CASRGGGQANTIYF
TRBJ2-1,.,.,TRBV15,TGTGCCACCAGCAGAGTCGTCGCAGAAGCCTACAATGAGCAGTTCTTC,CATSRVVAEAYNEQFF
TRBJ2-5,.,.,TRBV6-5,TGTGCCAGCAGGCCTTTTAGGGAGGTTCAAGAGACCCAGTACTTC,CASRPFREVQETQYF
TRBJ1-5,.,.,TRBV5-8,TGTGCCAGCAGCCCTGGGTGGGGGAATCAGCCCCAGCATTTT,CASSPGWGNQPQHF
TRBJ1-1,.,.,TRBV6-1,TGTGCCAGCAGTCGGGGAGAAGCTTTCTTT,CASSRGEAFF
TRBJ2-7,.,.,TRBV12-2,TGTGCAAGTCGCTTACGGTTCCACGAGCAGTACTTC,CASRLRFHEQYF